This T cell receptor (beta chain) was recovered during a study of T cells in Graves' hyperthyroidism and ophthalmopathy. TCR beta CDR3 region amplification was performed from RNA transcripts. Using the HTBI primer set, a first-round RT-PCR was run on the TCR CDR3. TCRdb recomputed calls from the multiplex PCR reads with MiXCR, one row per CDR3 protein. The sample has around 240,000 distinct CDR3 sequences, roughly 17% seen once. CDR1 is SNHLY and CDR2 is FYNNEI in the germline V gene. The germline V and J ends were trimmed by 1 base and 3 bases, with 6 bases remaining between them. The CDR3 extends over 13 amino acids. Clinical symptoms, serum thyroxine and TRAb, thyroid ultrasound and orbital computed tomography together formed the diagnostic basis. This clonotype was detected ten times or more.

Sequencing used blood. This chain joins TRBV2 and TRBJ1-1; the D is unclear. The TCR originated in a woman in her late teens or twenties with Graves' ophthalmopathy. The CDR3 loop reads CASSEGGYTEAFF. The CDR3 nucleotides read TGTGCCAGCAGTGAAGGAGGGTACACTGAAGCTTTCTTT.